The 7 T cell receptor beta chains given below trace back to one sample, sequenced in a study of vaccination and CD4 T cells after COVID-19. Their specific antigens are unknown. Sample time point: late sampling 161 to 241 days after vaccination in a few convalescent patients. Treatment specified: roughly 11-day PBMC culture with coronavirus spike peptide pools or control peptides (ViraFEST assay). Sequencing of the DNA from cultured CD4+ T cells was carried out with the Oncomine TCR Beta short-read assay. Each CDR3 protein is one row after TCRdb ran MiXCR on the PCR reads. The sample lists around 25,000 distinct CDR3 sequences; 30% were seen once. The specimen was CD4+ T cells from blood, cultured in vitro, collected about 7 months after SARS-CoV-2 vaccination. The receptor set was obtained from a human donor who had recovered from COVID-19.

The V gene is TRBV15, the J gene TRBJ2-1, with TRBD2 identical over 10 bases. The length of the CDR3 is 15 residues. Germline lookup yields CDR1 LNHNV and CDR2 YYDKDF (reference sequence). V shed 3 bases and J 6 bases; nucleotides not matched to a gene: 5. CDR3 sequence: CATSSLAGEVNEQFF. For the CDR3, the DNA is TGTGCCACCAGCAGTCTAGCGGGAGAAGTCAATGAGCAGTTCTTC.

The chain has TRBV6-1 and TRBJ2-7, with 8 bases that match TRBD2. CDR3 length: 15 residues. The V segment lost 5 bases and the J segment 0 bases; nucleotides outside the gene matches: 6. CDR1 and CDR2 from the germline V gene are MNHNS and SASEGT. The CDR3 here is CASSPLAATSYEQYF. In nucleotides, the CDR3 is TGTGCCAGCAGTCCACTAGCGGCTACCTCCTACGAGCAGTACTTC.

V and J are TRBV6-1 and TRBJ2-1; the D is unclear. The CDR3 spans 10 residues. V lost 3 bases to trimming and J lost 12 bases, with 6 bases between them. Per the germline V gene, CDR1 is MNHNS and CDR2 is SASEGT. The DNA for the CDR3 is TGTGCCAGCAGTGAGGTGGGGCAGTTCTTC. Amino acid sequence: CASSEVGQFF.

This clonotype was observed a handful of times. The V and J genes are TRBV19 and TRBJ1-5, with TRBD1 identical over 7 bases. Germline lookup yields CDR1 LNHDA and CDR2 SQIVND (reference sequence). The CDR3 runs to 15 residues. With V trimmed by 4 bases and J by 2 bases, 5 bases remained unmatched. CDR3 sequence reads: CASSTQGKGNQPQHF. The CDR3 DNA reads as TGTGCCAGTAGTACACAGGGGAAGGGCAATCAGCCCCAGCATTTT.

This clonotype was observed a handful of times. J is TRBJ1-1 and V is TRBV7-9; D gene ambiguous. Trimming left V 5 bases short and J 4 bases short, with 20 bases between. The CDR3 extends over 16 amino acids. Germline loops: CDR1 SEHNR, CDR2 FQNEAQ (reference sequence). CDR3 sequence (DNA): TGTGCCAGCAGCCAAGACGTCTGGGTAAGTGGCACTGAAGCTTTCTTT. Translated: CASSQDVWVSGTEAFF.

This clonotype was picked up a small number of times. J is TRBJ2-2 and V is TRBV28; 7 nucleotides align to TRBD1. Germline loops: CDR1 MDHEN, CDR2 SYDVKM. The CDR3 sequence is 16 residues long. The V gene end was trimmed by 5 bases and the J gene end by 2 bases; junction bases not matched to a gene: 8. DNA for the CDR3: TGTGCCAGCAGTGCACCGGGACAGCCAAACACCGGGGAGCTGTTTTTT. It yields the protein CASSAPGQPNTGELFF.

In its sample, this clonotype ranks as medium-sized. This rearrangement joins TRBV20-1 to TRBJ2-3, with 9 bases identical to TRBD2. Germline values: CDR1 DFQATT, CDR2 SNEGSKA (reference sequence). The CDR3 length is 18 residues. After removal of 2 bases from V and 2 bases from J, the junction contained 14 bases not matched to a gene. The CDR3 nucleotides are TGCAGTGCTAGATACGGGACCGCGGCTAGCGGGATCACAGATACGCAGTATTTT. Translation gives CSARYGTAASGITDTQYF.